The 15 T cell receptor beta chains below were found in one sample sequenced in a study of PD-1 blockade in classical Hodgkin lymphoma (dated by TCRdb to the early 2020s). What this sample's time point label stands for: cycle 1 day 1 (C1D1), immediately before nivolumab initiation. Every trial patient had relapsed following autologous stem cell transplantation, and prior brentuximab vedotin exposure was what differed among cohorts A, B and C. The library came from the immunoSEQ multiplex PCR assay. The table was pulled from immuneACCESS by TCRdb, which kept in-frame rearrangements only. Such tables lose some clones; where checked, under half of the loss comes from unresolved V genes, and the rest has no known cause. For this sample the table gives more than 45,000 clones, of which around 66% were detected only once. Together, the top ten hold approximately 10% of the sample. The sequences come from peripheral blood mononuclear cells (PBMCs), collected at baseline. The source is a human donor with classical Hodgkin lymphoma.

The chain links TRBV6-5 to TRBJ1-2; 9 bases are shared with TRBD1. The CDR3 covers 14 residues. V was pared by 6 bases and J by 4 bases, with 6 bases of the junction left unmatched. CDR1 is MNHEY, CDR2 SVGAGI, per germline. The CDR3 loop reads CASSPQGAGYGYTF. The CDR3 DNA sequence: TGTGCCAGCAGCCCACAGGGGGCAGGCTATGGCTACACCTTC.

The chain is built from TRBV27 and TRBJ2-2; 9 bases fit TRBD1. V lost 1 base to trimming and J lost 5 bases; unmatched junction nucleotides: 11. CDR1 is MNHEY, CDR2 SMNVEV, per germline (reference sequence). The CDR3 length is 18 residues. DNA of the CDR3: TGTGCCAGCAGTTTATTAGCCCGGGACAGGGCGAGGACCGGGGAGCTGTTTTTT. Residues: CASSLLARDRARTGELFF.

This clone was detected only once. The CDR3 here is CASGPTNEQFF. The CDR3 DNA follows: TGTGCCAGCGGGCCGACCAATGAGCAGTTCTTC. V and J are TRBV6-1 and TRBJ2-1; the D is unclear. Per germline, CDR1 MNHNS and CDR2 SASEGT. Deletions cut 8 bases from V and 6 bases from J, with 8 bases between. This CDR3 is 11 amino acids long.

Only a few counts were recorded for this clone. This chain connects TRBV11-2 to TRBJ2-1; a weak D match, TRBD1 (6 bases). The CDR3 spans 18 residues. Looked up from germline, CDR1 is SGHAT and CDR2 is FQNNGV. V was cut by 2 bases and J by 0 bases, with 17 bases left in between. CDR3 nucleotides: TGTGCCAGCAGCTTACTACCGGGACAAATAGTCTCCTACAATGAGCAGTTCTTC. This codes for CASSLLPGQIVSYNEQFF.

The chain couples TRBV9 to TRBJ2-1; the match to TRBD2 covers 13 bases. The junction had 6 bases not matched to a gene; V was cut back by 4 bases and J by 5 bases. Germline V gene lookup returns CDR1 SGDLS and CDR2 YYNGEE. There are 16 residues in the CDR3. The CDR3 sequence: CASSTWTSGRNNEQFF. The CDR3 coding sequence is TGTGCCAGCAGCACCTGGACTAGCGGGAGAAACAATGAGCAGTTCTTC.

This clone was detected only once. J is TRBJ1-1 and V is TRBV19; TRBD1 matches 8 bases. The CDR3 is 16 amino acids. Trimming removed 5 bases from V and 1 base from J; junction bases left unmatched: 9. In germline, CDR1 is LNHDA, CDR2 SQIVND (reference sequence). The DNA for the CDR3 is TGTGCCAGTAGTGGACCTGGGCAGGGGGCGAACACTGAAGCTTTCTTT. Translation gives CASSGPGQGANTEAFF. Together with reference TRBV19 and TRBJ1-1, the CDR3 gives the full variable domain: DGGITQSPKYLFRKEGQNVTLSCEQNLNHDAMYWYRQDPGQGLRLIYYSQIVNDFQKGDIAEGYSVSREKKESFPLTVTSAQKNPTAFYLCASSGPGQGANTEAFFGQGTRLTVV.

In its sample, this clone ranks as medium-sized (0.01 to 0.1%). J is TRBJ1-2 and V is TRBV6-1; D uncertain. Trimming removed 8 bases at V and 7 bases at J, with 20 bases between. Per germline, CDR1 MNHNS and CDR2 SASEGT. CDR3 length: 14 amino acids. The CDR3: CASQTVDRQTGYTF. As DNA, the CDR3 is TGTGCCAGCCAAACTGTCGACCGCCAGACTGGCTACACCTTC.

This clone was picked up one time. The chain is built from TRBV7-9 and TRBJ1-4; no firm D call. The CDR3 totals 15 residues. The germline V gene encodes CDR1 SEHNR and CDR2 FQNEAQ (reference sequence). Trimming pared 5 bases from V and 4 bases from J, leaving 14 bases between. In DNA form, the CDR3 reads TGTGCCAGCAGCCACAACCAAGGATATAATGAAAAACTGTTTTTT. Protein product: CASSHNQGYNEKLFF.

The chain recombines TRBV18 with TRBJ2-5; TRBD1 is a possible D gene (6 bases). V was trimmed by 0 bases and J by 4 bases, leaving 9 bases between them. Germline V lookup: CDR1 KGHSH, CDR2 LQKENI. The CDR3 has 14 amino acids. Here the CDR3 DNA reads TGTGCCAGCTCACCACCTCAAGGGGGAGAGACCCAGTACTTC. Residues: CASSPPQGGETQYF.

Regarding this clone: At the DNA level, this CDR3 is encoded by other sequences in the same sample as well. This rearrangement joins TRBV29-1 to TRBJ1-2, with TRBD1 identical over 7 bases. Germline V gene sequence: CDR1 SQVTM, CDR2 ANQGSEA. V was clipped by 4 bases and J by 2 bases; unmatched bases: 1. The CDR3 spans 12 residues. The CDR3 coding sequence is TGCAGCGTTGGGACAGGCAACTATGGCTACACCTTC. This sequence encodes CSVGTGNYGYTF.

The chain joins TRBV28 to TRBJ1-2; D gene unclear. Trimming removed 5 bases at V and 5 bases at J, with 9 bases between. CDR3 length: 12 amino acids. The V gene's germline CDR1 is MDHEN and CDR2 SYDVKM. CDR3 region: CASSTPEYGYTF. The CDR3 DNA follows: TGTGCCAGCAGTACCCCAGAGTATGGCTACACCTTC.

This clone was detected once. The chain employs TRBV7-8 and TRBJ1-2, with TRBD1 matching over 11 bases. The CDR3 covers 15 residues. Unmatched junction bases numbered 9, after V lost 4 bases and J lost 8 bases. Germline V CDR1 and CDR2: SGHVS, FQNEAQ. This CDR3 is CASSSWTGGAGGYTF. Here the CDR3 DNA reads TGTGCCAGCAGCTCTTGGACAGGGGGCGCTGGGGGCTACACCTTC.

This clone is a singleton in its sample. CDR3 sequence (DNA): TGTGCCAGTAGTATACGGCTTAGGGAAAAACTGTTTTTT. It translates to CASSIRLREKLFF. V and J are TRBV19 and TRBJ1-4, with unresolved D. The germline CDR1 and CDR2 sequences are LNHDA and SQIVND (reference sequence). The CDR3 is made up of 13 amino acids. Trimming pared 2 bases from V and 8 bases from J, leaving 9 bases between. The variable domain in full, with the rest retrieved from reference TRBV19 and TRBJ1-4, is DGGITQSPKYLFRKEGQNVTLSCEQNLNHDAMYWYRQDPGQGLRLIYYSQIVNDFQKGDIAEGYSVSREKKESFPLTVTSAQKNPTAFYLCASSIRLREKLFFGSGTQLSVL.

By share of the sample, this clone is medium-sized. The chain employs TRBV7-9 and TRBJ2-3, with 7 nucleotides matching TRBD2. Losses at the gene ends were 6 bases for V and 1 base for J; bases not matched to a gene: 7. The CDR3 spans 15 residues. Germline V gene sequence: CDR1 SEHNR, CDR2 FQNEAQ (reference sequence). CDR3 region: CASRRGSGGTDTQYF. For the CDR3, the DNA is TGTGCCAGCAGGCGGGGGTCGGGAGGCACAGATACGCAGTATTTT. The whole variable domain, remainder taken from reference TRBV7-9 and TRBJ2-3, is DTGVSQNPRHKITKRGQNVTFRCDPISEHNRLYWYRQTLGQGPEFLTYFQNEAQLEKSRLLSDRFSAERPKGSFSTLEIQRTEQGDSAMYLCASRRGSGGTDTQYFGPGTRLTVL.

The chain has TRBV5-5 and TRBJ2-7, with D unresolved. The germline gives CDR1 SGHKS, CDR2 YYEKEE (reference sequence). The CDR3 has 11 amino acids. V lost 3 bases to trimming and J lost 5 bases, with 6 bases between them. Here the CDR3 DNA reads TGTGCCAGCAGCTGGGCCAACGAGCAGTACTTC. Translation gives CASSWANEQYF.